This T cell receptor beta chain was recorded in a study of CD8+ T cells in alopecia areata. Study background: Treated patients were given 5 to 10 mg oral tofacitinib twice daily.

The authors extracted RNA and reverse transcribed it into cDNA as the sequencing template. The repertoire was sequenced with immunoSEQ multiplex PCR; TCRdb's copy has only in-frame clones and lacks some. The profile shows more than 90,000 clones, roughly two fifths of them singletons. Only a few counts were recorded for this clone. The antigen remains undetermined. Collected material from alopecia areata patients comprised lesional scalp punch biopsies and peripheral blood. Whole-study findings and limits: TCR sharing across patients was less clear than in mice, possibly HLA-related. It was lesional scalp, especially alopecia totalis/universalis, that showed higher clonality than normal scalp.

The CDR3 is 16 residues long. Trimming took off 3 bases at V and 0 bases at J, with 12 bases between the two ends. Germline lookup yields CDR1 MDHEN and CDR2 SYDVKM. The TCR comes from a human donor with alopecia areata. The chain links TRBV28 to TRBJ1-5, with D unclear. Sequencing input: CD4+ T cells sorted from blood. The DNA for the CDR3 is TGTGCCAGCAGTTTGACCGGAGCCTATAGCAATCAGCCCCAGCATTTT. Protein: CASSLTGAYSNQPQHF.